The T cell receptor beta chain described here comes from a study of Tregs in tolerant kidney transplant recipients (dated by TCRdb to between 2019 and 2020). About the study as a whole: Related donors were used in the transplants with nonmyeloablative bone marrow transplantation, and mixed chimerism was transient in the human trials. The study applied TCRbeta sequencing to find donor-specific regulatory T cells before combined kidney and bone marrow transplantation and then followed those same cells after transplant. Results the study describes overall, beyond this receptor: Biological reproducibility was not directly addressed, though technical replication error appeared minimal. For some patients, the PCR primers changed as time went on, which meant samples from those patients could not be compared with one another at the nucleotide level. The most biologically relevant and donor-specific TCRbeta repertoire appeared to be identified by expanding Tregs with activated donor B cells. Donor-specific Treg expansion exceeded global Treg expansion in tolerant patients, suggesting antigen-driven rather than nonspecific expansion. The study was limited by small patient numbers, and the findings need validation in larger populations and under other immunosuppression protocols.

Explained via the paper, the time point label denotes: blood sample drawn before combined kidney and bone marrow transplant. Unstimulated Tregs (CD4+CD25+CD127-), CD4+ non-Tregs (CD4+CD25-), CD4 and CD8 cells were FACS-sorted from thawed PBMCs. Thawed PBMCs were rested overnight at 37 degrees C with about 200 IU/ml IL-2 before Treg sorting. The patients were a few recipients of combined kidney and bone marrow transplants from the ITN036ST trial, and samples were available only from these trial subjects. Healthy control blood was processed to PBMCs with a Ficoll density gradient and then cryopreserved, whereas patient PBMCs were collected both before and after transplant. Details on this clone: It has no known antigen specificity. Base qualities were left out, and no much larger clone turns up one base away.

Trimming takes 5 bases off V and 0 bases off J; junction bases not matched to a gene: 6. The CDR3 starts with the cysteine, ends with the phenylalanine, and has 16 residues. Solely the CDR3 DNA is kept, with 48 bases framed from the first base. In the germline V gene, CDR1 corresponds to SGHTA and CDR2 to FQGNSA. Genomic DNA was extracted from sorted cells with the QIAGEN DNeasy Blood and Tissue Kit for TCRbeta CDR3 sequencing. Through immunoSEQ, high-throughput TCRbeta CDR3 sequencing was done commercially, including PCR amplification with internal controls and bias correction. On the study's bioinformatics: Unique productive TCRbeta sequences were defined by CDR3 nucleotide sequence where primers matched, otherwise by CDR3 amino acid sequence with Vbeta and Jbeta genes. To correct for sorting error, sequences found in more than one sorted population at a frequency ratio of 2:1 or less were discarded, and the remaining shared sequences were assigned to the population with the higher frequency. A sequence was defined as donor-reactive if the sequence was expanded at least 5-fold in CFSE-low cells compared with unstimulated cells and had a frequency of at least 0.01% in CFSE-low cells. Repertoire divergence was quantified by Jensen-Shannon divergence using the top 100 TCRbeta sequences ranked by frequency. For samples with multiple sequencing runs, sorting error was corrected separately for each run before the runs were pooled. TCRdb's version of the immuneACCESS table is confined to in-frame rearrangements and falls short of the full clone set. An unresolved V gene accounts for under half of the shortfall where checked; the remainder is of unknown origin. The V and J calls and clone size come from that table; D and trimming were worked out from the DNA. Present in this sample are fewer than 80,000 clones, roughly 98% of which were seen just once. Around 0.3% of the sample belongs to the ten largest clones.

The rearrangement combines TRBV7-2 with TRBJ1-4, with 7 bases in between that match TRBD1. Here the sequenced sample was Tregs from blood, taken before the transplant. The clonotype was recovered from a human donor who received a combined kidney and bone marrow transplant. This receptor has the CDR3 CASSPAGGATNEKLFF. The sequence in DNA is TGTGCCAGCAGCCCCGCAGGGGGTGCAACTAATGAAAAACTGTTTTTT.